The source of this T cell receptor (beta chain) is a study of blood T cells in healthy people across ages. This clonotype has more than one count but fewer than ten. With a J-beta primer mix and a sample-barcoded 5' primer, a second PCR ran about 6 to 11 cycles. TCRdb independently ran MiXCR on the 5' RACE reads; one entry per CDR3 protein. The table lists approximately 780,000 distinct CDR3 sequences, more than 25% of them singletons. These records were also assigned to another study, of T cells of mothers and their children. That source notes: Input to cDNA synthesis comprised all extracted RNA, at a ratio of around 1.4 ug per 15 ul.

Material for sequencing was blood. This receptor was obtained from a boy aged 5-17 years in good health.

DNA for the CDR3: TGCAGTGCCGGGACAGGGGCCTCCTACGAGCAGTACTTC. Amino acids: CSAGTGASYEQYF. The V call is TRBV20-1, the J call TRBJ2-7; 10 nucleotides line up with TRBD1. CDR3 length equals 13 residues. V shed 6 bases, J shed 0 bases, and the junction held 2 bases outside the gene matches. Germline loops: CDR1 DFQATT, CDR2 SNEGSKA (reference sequence).